What follows is one T cell receptor beta chain and its context. Assay: immunoSEQ multiplex PCR; the TCRdb copy retains only in-frame clones and omits some. The sample yields roughly 200,000 clones, around 80% seen once. This entry comes from a study of blood T cell repertoires in COVID-19. With V trimmed by 5 bases and J by 4 bases, 7 bases remained unmatched. This CDR3 region has 14 residues. Germline V gene lookup returns CDR1 SGHRS and CDR2 YFSETQ. The sequenced sample consisted of peripheral blood. The sequence derives from a man in his 70s with active or convalescent COVID-19. V usage is TRBV5-1 and J usage is TRBJ1-1; 8 bases match TRBD1. CDR3 amino acids: CASRTGAVSTEAFF. CDR3 bases: TGCGCCAGCAGGACAGGGGCGGTAAGCACTGAAGCTTTCTTT.